The clone carrying this T cell receptor (beta chain) was picked up many times. Trimming took off 0 bases at V and 2 bases at J, with 11 bases between the two ends. The CDR3 is 15 amino acids. CDR1 and CDR2 from the germline V gene are SGDLS and YYNGEE. These data come from a study of patients and donors after allogeneic stem cell transplantation. MiXCR was run by TCRdb on the RT-PCR reads, yielding one entry per CDR3 protein. Of 200,000 to 250,000 distinct CDR3 sequences in the sample, less than 15% were seen once. The sequence was obtained from a human donor who was either an allogeneic HSCT recipient or a stem cell or donor lymphocyte infusion donor (not recorded which). It is not recorded whose cells these are; they may come from a transplant donor. This chain connects TRBV9 to TRBJ1-2, with unresolved D. The specimen sequenced was blood, either unsorted or a sorted T cell fraction (not recorded which). The CDR3 reads CASSVGGQVNYGYTF. CDR3 DNA sequence: TGTGCCAGCAGCGTAGGAGGTCAGGTGAACTATGGCTACACCTTC.